One and the same sample provided the 31 T cell receptor beta chains below, sequenced in a study of blood T cell repertoires in COVID-19 (dated by TCRdb to about 2020). The library was made by the immunoSEQ multiplex PCR assay. What TCRdb holds here is the immuneACCESS table cut down to in-frame rearrangements. Part of the clones is not present; checked against another copy, under half of the missing clones reflect an unresolved V gene, and the others are unexplained. For this sample the table gives approximately 92,000 clones, of which 60% to 85% were detected only once. Together, the top ten hold approximately 8.7% of the sample. Sequencing used peripheral blood. The source of these receptors is a man aged 45 to 65 who had recovered from COVID-19.

The chain employs TRBV24-1 and TRBJ2-7, with 9 bases identical to TRBD1. Germline CDR1 is KGHDR and CDR2 is SFDVKD. The CDR3 is 15 residues long. With V trimmed by 5 bases and J by 1 base, 5 bases remained unmatched. The CDR3 reads CATSGTGARSYEQYF. The CDR3 DNA follows: TGTGCCACCAGTGGGACAGGGGCGAGATCCTACGAGCAGTACTTC.

This chain connects TRBV6-1 to TRBJ1-3, with TRBD1 matching 8 bases. The CDR3 loop spans 15 amino acids. The ends lost 3 bases at V and 4 bases at J; junction bases unmatched: 5. Per the germline V gene, CDR1 is MNHNS and CDR2 is SASEGT. The CDR3 DNA reads as TGTGCCAGCAGTGATAGGACAGGGTGGGGAAACACCATATATTTT. This codes for CASSDRTGWGNTIYF.

The CDR3 region is CASFPGTANNEQFF. The DNA for the CDR3 is TGTGCCAGCTTTCCCGGGACAGCGAACAATGAGCAGTTCTTC. This chain connects TRBV7-8 to TRBJ2-1; 7 nucleotides agree with TRBD1. This CDR3 comprises 14 residues. V lost 8 bases and J lost 5; bases outside the gene matches: 9. CDR1 and CDR2 from the germline V gene are SGHVS and FQNEAQ.

The V gene is TRBV20-1, the J gene TRBJ2-2; 15 bases are a match to TRBD2. The V and J ends lost 3 bases and 5 bases, in that order; junction bases with no gene match: 7. Germline lookup yields CDR1 DFQATT and CDR2 SNEGSKA (reference sequence). The CDR3 runs to 17 residues. CDR3 in amino acids: CSASGLAGGPRTGELFF. The CDR3 nucleotides are TGCAGTGCTAGTGGACTAGCGGGGGGGCCGAGGACCGGGGAGCTGTTTTTT.

This rearrangement joins TRBV14 to TRBJ1-3; a possible D gene is TRBD1 (5 bases). Trimming cost V 1 base and J 2 bases, with 9 bases left between them. This CDR3 is built from 15 residues. Germline-derived CDR1 and CDR2 are SGHDN and FVKESK. In DNA, the CDR3 is TGTGCCAGCAGCCAAGGGAGGGGTGCTGGAAACACCATATATTTT. It yields the protein CASSQGRGAGNTIYF.

CDR3 loop: CASSHLNRPSPGQGNEQYF. The CDR3 nucleotides are TGTGCCAGCAGCCATCTCAACCGCCCGTCCCCGGGACAGGGCAACGAGCAGTACTTC. The chain links TRBV21-1 to TRBJ2-7; TRBD1, the table's D call, was not compared with the DNA. TRBV21-1 is a pseudogene. The length of the CDR3 is 19 residues.

The chain is built from TRBV11-1 and TRBJ2-1, with 9 bases matching TRBD1. This CDR3 contains 16 residues. The ends lost 6 bases at V and 8 bases at J; junction bases unmatched: 14. From germline, CDR1 is SGHAT and CDR2 FQDESV (reference sequence). CDR3 sequence reads: CASSLNLGGQGYEQFF. The CDR3 DNA reads TGTGCCAGCAGTCTCAACTTAGGGGGACAGGGTTATGAGCAGTTCTTC.

This chain joins TRBV25-1 and TRBJ2-7; 8 bases align to TRBD1. The CDR3 is 16 amino acids. V dropped 4 bases and J dropped 4; count of bases not matched to a gene: 12. Germline V lookup: CDR1 MGHDK, CDR2 SYGVNS. The DNA of the CDR3 is TGTGCCAGCAGTGCGCTACAGGGGGTCGAAGGATACGAGCAGTACTTC. As protein: CASSALQGVEGYEQYF.

The genes are TRBV5-1 and TRBJ2-7, with D hard to call. This CDR3 has 15 residues. CDR1 and CDR2 (germline): SGHRS, YFSETQ. Trimming took off 7 bases at V and 0 bases at J, with 17 bases between the two ends. CDR3 loop: CASPLVRFGSYEQYF. CDR3 bases: TGCGCCAGCCCACTGGTCCGTTTTGGCTCCTACGAGCAGTACTTC.

In this sample, this clone turned up once. The chain combines TRBV5-1 with TRBJ2-7; TRBD1 aligns across 7 bases. The CDR3 totals 14 residues. V trimming: 3 bases; J trimming: 2 bases; junction bases outside the gene matches: 5. The germline V gene has CDR1 SGHRS and CDR2 YFSETQ. This CDR3 is CASSSQTGPYEQYF. CDR3 sequence (DNA): TGCGCCAGCAGCTCCCAGACAGGGCCCTACGAGCAGTACTTC.

This sequence joins TRBV7-2 and TRBJ2-5, with D hard to call. This CDR3 is built from 14 residues. Trimming pared 1 base from V and 2 bases from J, leaving 8 bases between. From germline, CDR1 is SGHTA and CDR2 FQGNSA. The CDR3 DNA reads as TGTGCCAGCAGCTTAGATTTCAGGCAAGAGACCCAGTACTTC. It codes for CASSLDFRQETQYF.

The chain links TRBV5-1 to TRBJ2-1; 8 bases match TRBD2. The CDR3 runs to 16 residues. Germline assignment: CDR1 SGHRS and CDR2 YFSETQ. V lost 2 bases, J lost 6 bases, and 10 bases stayed unmatched. The CDR3 is CASSLVAGNMGNEQFF. CDR3 nucleotide sequence: TGCGCCAGCAGCTTAGTAGCGGGAAACATGGGCAATGAGCAGTTCTTC.

The chain links TRBV3-1 (or the pseudogene TRBV3-2) to TRBJ1-5, with 7 bases matching TRBD1. With 2 bases clipped from V and 1 base from J, the junction kept 5 bases outside the gene matches. Germline assignment: CDR1 LGHDT and CDR2 YNNKEL (reference sequence). The CDR3 loop spans 16 amino acids. DNA of the CDR3: TGTGCCAGCAGCCAAACACCGGGACAGAGCAATCAGCCCCAGCATTTT. It codes for CASSQTPGQSNQPQHF.

This clone has only one observation. The chain combines TRBV12-3 or TRBV12-4 with TRBJ2-3; no reliable D call. The CDR3 contains 12 residues. The germline V and J ends were trimmed by 2 bases and 5 bases, with 5 bases remaining between them. CDR3 amino acids: CASSLTRDTQYF. DNA for the CDR3: TGTGCCAGCAGTTTAACTCGAGATACGCAGTATTTT.

V is TRBV3-1 (or the pseudogene TRBV3-2) and J is TRBJ2-3; perhaps TRBD2 as D (7 bases). CDR1 and CDR2 (germline): LGHDT, YNNKEL (reference sequence). V was pared by 0 bases and J by 3 bases, with 16 bases between. The CDR3 totals 17 residues. CDR3 coding DNA: TGTGCCAGCAGCCAAGAATGGGTGGGAGGGGGAACAGATACGCAGTATTTT. It translates to CASSQEWVGGGTDTQYF.

This chain uses TRBV19 with TRBJ1-2; 12 bases align to TRBD1. V lost 5 bases and J lost 7; bases outside the gene matches: 11. The CDR3 is made up of 16 amino acids. Germline CDR1 and CDR2: LNHDA and SQIVND (reference sequence). CDR3 DNA sequence: TGTGCCAGTAGTCTCCGGGACAGGGGGCTGGTAGGTGGCTACACCTTC. Protein sequence: CASSLRDRGLVGGYTF.

The chain uses TRBV6-5 and TRBJ2-5; D ambiguous. The CDR3 is 12 residues long. Germline assignment: CDR1 MNHEY and CDR2 SVGAGI. The ends were cut back, 7 bases at V and 5 bases at J, with 11 bases in the middle. The CDR3 bases are TGTGCCAGCACCTTCTCCAGGGAGACCCAGTACTTC. Residues: CASTFSRETQYF.

This chain joins TRBV5-1 and TRBJ1-3; 9 bases line up with TRBD1. The CDR3 covers 15 residues. V lost 4 bases, J lost 3 bases, and 5 bases stayed unmatched. Germline loops: CDR1 SGHRS, CDR2 YFSETQ. CDR3 sequence reads: CASSLGQGIGNTIYF. CDR3 nucleotide sequence: TGCGCCAGCAGCCTCGGACAGGGGATTGGAAACACCATATATTTT.

This clone was found once. V gene TRBV6-5 combines with J gene TRBJ2-2; D might be TRBD1 (5 bases). V shed 2 bases and J shed 4 bases, with 5 bases lying between them. The CDR3 loop spans 13 amino acids. Germline V lookup: CDR1 MNHEY, CDR2 SVGAGI. CDR3 loop: CASSYRGTGELFF. CDR3 bases: TGTGCCAGCAGTTACAGGGGCACCGGGGAGCTGTTTTTT.

The chain has TRBV7-9 and TRBJ1-5, with TRBD1 identical over 7 bases. The V and J ends lost 2 bases and 6 bases, in that order; junction bases with no gene match: 7. Looked up from germline, CDR1 is SEHNR and CDR2 is FQNEAQ (reference sequence). CDR3 size: 15 residues. This chain's CDR3 is CASSLSQGIGQPQHF. The DNA for the CDR3 is TGTGCCAGCAGCTTATCACAGGGGATAGGTCAGCCCCAGCATTTT.

Sample share makes this clone medium-sized. The V call is TRBV13, the J call TRBJ1-1; D may be TRBD1 (6 bases). There are 13 residues in the CDR3. CDR1 PRHDT and CDR2 FYEKMQ come from the germline V gene (reference sequence). Trimming cost V 5 bases and J 2 bases, with 9 bases left between them. CDR3 sequence: CASSLGTNTEAFF. CDR3 DNA: TGTGCCAGCAGCCTGGGGACAAACACTGAAGCTTTCTTT.

V and J are TRBV7-8 and TRBJ2-2; 12 bases agree with TRBD2. V trimming: 8 bases; J trimming: 6 bases; junction bases outside the gene matches: 13. The germline V gene encodes CDR1 SGHVS and CDR2 FQNEAQ. This CDR3 spans 17 amino acids. Here the CDR3 DNA reads TGTGCCAGCGCTCGCCGACTAGCGGGAGACCGTGCCGGGGAGCTGTTTTTT. Protein: CASARRLAGDRAGELFF.

V gene TRBV5-1 combines with J gene TRBJ2-3; D is possibly TRBD1 (8 bases). The V end lost 1 base, the J end lost 3 bases, and 15 bases lay between the germline ends. The CDR3 length is 16 residues. CDR1 and CDR2 (germline): SGHRS, YFSETQ. The CDR3 coding sequence is TGCGCCAGCAGCTTGTCGGAACAGGGGGGGACAGATACGCAGTATTTT. As protein: CASSLSEQGGTDTQYF.

The CDR3 protein is CASSLERGPQHF. The CDR3 bases are TGTGCCAGCAGCTTGGAGCGGGGGCCCCAGCATTTT. This chain uses TRBV5-4 with TRBJ1-5; no reliable D call. CDR1 SGHNT and CDR2 YYREEE come from the germline V gene (reference sequence). The CDR3 is 12 residues long. Trimming removed 0 bases at V and 9 bases at J, with 7 bases between.

This clone was detected once. The rearrangement links TRBV28 to TRBJ2-7, with 7 bases matching TRBD2. J was trimmed by 0 bases and V by 6 bases; bases with no gene match: 8. Per germline, CDR1 MDHEN and CDR2 SYDVKM. The CDR3 covers 15 residues. The chain's CDR3 is CASSPLAENSYEQYF. CDR3 sequence (DNA): TGTGCCAGCAGCCCCCTAGCGGAGAACTCCTACGAGCAGTACTTC.

This clone was found a few times. The chain carries TRBV30 and TRBJ1-4; TRBD1 is a possible D gene (5 bases). The CDR3 loop spans 12 amino acids. Trimming took 4 bases from V and 4 from J, leaving 7 bases between them. Germline values: CDR1 GTSNPN, CDR2 SVGIG (reference sequence). The CDR3 bases are TGTGCCTGGAACAGGTTTAATGAAAAACTGTTTTTT. Residues: CAWNRFNEKLFF.

The chain recombines TRBV2 with TRBJ1-4; TRBD1 matches 7 bases. The CDR3 loop spans 16 amino acids. Germline CDR1 is SNHLY and CDR2 is FYNNEI. V lost 4 bases and J lost 8; bases outside the gene matches: 13. The CDR3 here is CASSGTVTGWREKLFF. In DNA, the CDR3 is TGTGCCAGCAGTGGAACCGTGACAGGGTGGCGAGAAAAACTGTTTTTT.

J is TRBJ1-2 and V is TRBV6-1, with 8 bases aligning to TRBD1. CDR1 and CDR2 (germline): MNHNS, SASEGT. The CDR3 is made up of 13 amino acids. V lost 2 bases and J lost 9; bases outside the gene matches: 5. The chain's CDR3 is CASSEQGAGSYTF. The CDR3 nucleotides read TGTGCCAGCAGTGAACAGGGGGCAGGAAGCTACACCTTC.

The CDR3, as DNA: TGTGCCATCAGTAACAGGATTAACTATGGCTACACCTTC. Translated, it gives CAISNRINYGYTF. V and J are TRBV10-3 and TRBJ1-2; a weak D match, TRBD1 (5 bases). This CDR3 has 13 residues. Germline CDR1 ENHRY, CDR2 SYGVKD. V lost 5 bases and J 1 base, leaving 8 bases between the germline ends.

The chain links TRBV5-1 to TRBJ2-7, with 15 bases aligning to TRBD2. J gave up 7 bases and V 0 bases, and 2 bases lay outside the gene matches. The CDR3 runs to 15 residues. The germline V gene has CDR1 SGHRS and CDR2 YFSETQ. CDR3 residues: CASSLGTSGREEQYF. The CDR3, as DNA: TGCGCCAGCAGCTTGGGGACTAGCGGGAGGGAGGAGCAGTACTTC. Using reference TRBV5-1 and TRBJ2-7 for the parts outside the CDR3, the full variable domain is KAGVTQTPRYLIKTRGQQVTLSCSPISGHRSVSWYQQTPGQGLQFLFEYFSETQRNKGNFPGRFSGRQFSNSRSEMNVSTLELGDSALYLCASSLGTSGREEQYFGPGTRLTVT.

This clone was counted many times. Other DNA sequences in the same sample also yield this CDR3. The chain couples TRBV24-1 to TRBJ2-1; the match to TRBD2 covers 9 bases. The V and J ends lost 5 bases and 7 bases, in that order; junction bases with no gene match: 2. Germline CDR1 and CDR2: KGHDR and SFDVKD. This CDR3 region has 13 residues. The CDR3 DNA sequence: TGTGCCACCAGTGTTCTAGCGGGAAATGAGCAGTTCTTC. It translates to CATSVLAGNEQFF.